A single sample is the source of the 7 T cell receptor beta chains below, sequenced in a study of type 1 regulatory T cells. TCRdb processed the reads anew with MiXCR; each CDR3 protein has one entry. Here the sample spans roughly 68,000 distinct CDR3 sequences, roughly three fifths being singletons. These TCRs are of unknown antigen specificity. The sequenced sample was cultured T cells, either the whole culture or a sorted T cell fraction (not recorded which). Regarding subset: Tr1-enriched cell product generated in vitro against host alloantigens. These receptors were taken from a human donor in good health.

The rearrangement links TRBV5-4 to TRBJ2-1; TRBD1 might be the D (6 bases). Germline CDR1 SGHNT, CDR2 YYREEE (reference sequence). CDR3 length equals 15 residues. V lost 0 bases to trimming and J lost 4 bases, with 11 bases between them. CDR3 in amino acids: CASSLGQGIYNEQFF. The CDR3 nucleotides are TGTGCCAGCAGCTTGGGGCAGGGGATTTACAATGAGCAGTTCTTC.

This clonotype was counted a few times. This chain joins TRBV12-5 and TRBJ1-2, with D unresolved. Germline assignment: CDR1 LGHNT and CDR2 FRNRAP. The CDR3 sequence is 13 residues long. The germline V and J ends were trimmed by 4 bases and 8 bases, with 14 bases remaining between them. Here the CDR3 DNA reads TGTGCTAGTGGTTATGGATATTCGCTGGGCTACACCTTC. Protein sequence: CASGYGYSLGYTF. Using reference TRBV12-5 and TRBJ1-2 for the parts outside the CDR3, the full variable domain is DARVTQTPRHKVTEMGQEVTMRCQPILGHNTVFWYRQTMMQGLELLAYFRNRAPLDDSGMPKDRFSAEMPDATLATLKIQPSEPRDSAVYFCASGYGYSLGYTFGSGTRLTVV.

The CDR3 DNA reads TGTGCCAGCAGCCAAGATAGCGGAAAAGATACGCAGTATTTT. It specifies CASSQDSGKDTQYF. V is TRBV4-2 and J is TRBJ2-3, with a possible D match to TRBD2 (6 bases). The CDR3 length is 14 residues. Germline assignment: CDR1 LGHNA and CDR2 YNFKEQ. The germline V and J ends were trimmed by 0 bases and 5 bases, with 9 bases remaining between them.

This clonotype has a handful of counts. This chain joins TRBV6-1 and TRBJ1-2, with unresolved D. Trimming took 2 bases from V and 0 from J, leaving 4 bases between them. Germline CDR1 and CDR2: MNHNS and SASEGT. The CDR3 runs to 13 residues. The CDR3 is CASSERANYGYTF. In nucleotides, the CDR3 is TGTGCCAGCAGTGAAAGAGCTAACTATGGCTACACCTTC.

This chain connects TRBV5-4 to TRBJ2-1, with 8 bases lining up with TRBD2. Per the germline V gene, CDR1 is SGHNT and CDR2 is YYREEE (reference sequence). Trimming removed 1 base from V and 9 bases from J; junction bases left unmatched: 9. This CDR3 is built from 15 residues. The CDR3 nucleotides read TGTGCCAGCAGCTTGCCCAGCGGGAGTTTTAGTGAGCAGTTCTTC. This gives the protein CASSLPSGSFSEQFF.

This rearrangement joins TRBV5-1 to TRBJ2-7; 9 bases map to TRBD2. After removal of 4 bases from V and 3 bases from J, the junction contained 20 bases not matched to a gene. This CDR3 region has 19 residues. Germline values: CDR1 SGHRS, CDR2 YFSETQ. The CDR3 loop is CASSPYGPGKASGVYEQYF. The CDR3 DNA reads as TGCGCCAGCAGCCCCTACGGTCCGGGAAAGGCTAGCGGGGTCTACGAGCAGTACTTC.

As concerns this clonotype: This could be a read error, since a much larger clone is one nucleotide away. This chain links TRBV7-2 with TRBJ2-7, with D perhaps TRBD1 or TRBD2 (6 bases each). The CDR3 is made up of 14 amino acids. CDR1 and CDR2 from the germline V gene are SGHTA and FQGNSA. The CDR3 sequence: CASGLGQTGDEQYF. The CDR3 DNA follows: TGTGCCAGCGGCTTAGGACAGACGGGGGACGAGCAGTACTTC.